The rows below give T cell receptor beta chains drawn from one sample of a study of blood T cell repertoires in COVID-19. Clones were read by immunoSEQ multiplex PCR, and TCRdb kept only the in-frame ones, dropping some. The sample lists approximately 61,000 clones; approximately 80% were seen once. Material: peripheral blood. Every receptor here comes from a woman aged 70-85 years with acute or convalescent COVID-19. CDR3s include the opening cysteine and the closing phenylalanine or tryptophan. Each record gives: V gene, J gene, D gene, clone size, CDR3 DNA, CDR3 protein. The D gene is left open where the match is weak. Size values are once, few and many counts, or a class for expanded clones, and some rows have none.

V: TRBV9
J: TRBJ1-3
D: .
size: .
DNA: TGTGCCAGCAGCGTTGGGTCGGGCTCTGGAAACACCATATATTTT
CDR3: CASSVGSGSGNTIYF

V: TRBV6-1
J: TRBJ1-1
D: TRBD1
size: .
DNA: TGTGCCAGCAGTGAACAGGGGGCGAAGAGCACTGAAGCTTTCTTT
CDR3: CASSEQGAKSTEAFF

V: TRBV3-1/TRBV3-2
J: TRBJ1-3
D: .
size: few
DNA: TGTGCCAGCAGCCATCCCCGACGGGACTCTGGAAACACCATATATTTT
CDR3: CASSHPRRDSGNTIYF

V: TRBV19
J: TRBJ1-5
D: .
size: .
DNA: TGTGCCAGTAGTCCGACAGCCAGCCTTTGGAATCAGCCCCAGCATTTT
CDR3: CASSPTASLWNQPQHF

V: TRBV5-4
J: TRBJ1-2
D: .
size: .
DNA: TGTGCCAGCAGCACAGTACTCAACTATGGCTACACCTTC
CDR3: CASSTVLNYGYTF

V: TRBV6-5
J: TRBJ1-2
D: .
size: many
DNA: TGTGCCAGCAGCCAGAGGGGAGGGGGCTACACCTTC
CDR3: CASSQRGGGYTF

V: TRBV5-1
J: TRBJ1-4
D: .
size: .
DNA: TGCGCCAGCAGCGTGACAGTAGATAATGAAAAACTGTTTTTT
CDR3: CASSVTVDNEKLFF

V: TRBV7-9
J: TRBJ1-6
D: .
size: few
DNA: TGTGCCAGCAGCCCCATCGGACAGAGGAATTCACCCCTCCACTTT
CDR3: CASSPIGQRNSPLHF

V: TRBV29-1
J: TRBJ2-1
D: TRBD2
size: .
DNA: TGCAGCGTGGCCCTAGCGGGGGGTGGCAATGAGCAGTTCTTC
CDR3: CSVALAGGGNEQFF

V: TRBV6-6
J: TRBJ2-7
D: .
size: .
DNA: TGTGCCAGCAGTTATTCTAGGACTCAAACCTACGAGCAGTACTTC
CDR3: CASSYSRTQTYEQYF

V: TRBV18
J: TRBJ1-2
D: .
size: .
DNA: TGTGCCAGCTCACTCTTACAGGATTCGAACTATGGCTACACCTTC
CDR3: CASSLLQDSNYGYTF

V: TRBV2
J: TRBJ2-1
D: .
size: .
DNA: TGTGCCAGCAGTTCACGGGCGGGGCAGTTCTTC
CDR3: CASSSRAGQFF

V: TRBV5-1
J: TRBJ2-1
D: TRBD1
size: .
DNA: TGCGCCAGCAGCTTGTCAGGGGGCTCCTACAATGAGCAGTTCTTC
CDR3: CASSLSGGSYNEQFF

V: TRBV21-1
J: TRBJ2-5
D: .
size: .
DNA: TGTGCCAGCAGCAAAGACGCCTCCGGGACAGTACAAGAGACCCAGTACTTC
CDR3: CASSKDASGTVQETQYF

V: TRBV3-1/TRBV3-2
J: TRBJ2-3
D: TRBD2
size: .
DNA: TGTGCCAGCAGCCTCGGGACTAGCGGAGATACGCAGTATTTT
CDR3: CASSLGTSGDTQYF

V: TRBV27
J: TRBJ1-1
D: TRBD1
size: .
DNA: TGTGCCAGCAGTTTTCACCCCCGGACAGGGGGCGTAGGGAACACTGAAGCTTTCTTT
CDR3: CASSFHPRTGGVGNTEAFF

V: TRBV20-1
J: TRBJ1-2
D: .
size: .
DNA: TGCAGTGCCAGACTCGACTATGGCTACACCTTC
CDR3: CSARLDYGYTF

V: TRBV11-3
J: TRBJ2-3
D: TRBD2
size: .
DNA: TGTGCCAGCAGCCCTGGGCAGGGCCGGCTAGCGGCGGCAGATACGCAGTATTTT
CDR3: CASSPGQGRLAAADTQYF

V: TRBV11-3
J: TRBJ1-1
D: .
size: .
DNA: TGTGCCAGCAGCCCCCTCACCCGGAGGGGCGCTTTCTTT
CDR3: CASSPLTRRGAFF

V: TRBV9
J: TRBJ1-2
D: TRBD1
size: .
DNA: TGTGCCAGCAGCGTCAGGGGGGTTGATGGCTACACCTTC
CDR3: CASSVRGVDGYTF

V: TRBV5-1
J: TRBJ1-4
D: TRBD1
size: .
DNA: TGCGCCAGCAGCTTACGACAGGGGGATAGTGAAAAACTGTTTTTT
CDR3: CASSLRQGDSEKLFF

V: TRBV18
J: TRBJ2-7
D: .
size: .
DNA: TGTGCCAGCTCATCCTACAGGGATCGGCAGTACTTC
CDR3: CASSSYRDRQYF

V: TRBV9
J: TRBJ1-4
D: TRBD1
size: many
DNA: TGTGCCAGCAGCGCGGGACAGGCAACTAATGAAAAACTGTTTTTT
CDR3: CASSAGQATNEKLFF

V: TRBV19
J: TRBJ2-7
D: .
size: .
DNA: TGTGCCAGCTCCGACAGATACGAGCAGTACTTC
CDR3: CASSDRYEQYF

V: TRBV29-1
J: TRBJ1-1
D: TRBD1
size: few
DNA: TGCAGCGCCTGGGACAGGGGCAACACTGAAGCTTTCTTT
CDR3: CSAWDRGNTEAFF

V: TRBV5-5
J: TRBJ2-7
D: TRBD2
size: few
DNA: TGTGCCAGCAGCTCGGCGACTAGCGGGAACTACGAGCAGTACTTC
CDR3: CASSSATSGNYEQYF

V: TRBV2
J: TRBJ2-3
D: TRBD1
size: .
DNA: TGTGCCAGCAGTGAGCCCGGGACAGATATAACAGATACGCAGTATTTT
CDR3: CASSEPGTDITDTQYF

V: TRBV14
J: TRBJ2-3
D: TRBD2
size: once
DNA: TGTGCCAGCAGCCTTAGGGGGGGACTAGCAGGAGATACGCAGTATTTT
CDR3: CASSLRGGLAGDTQYF

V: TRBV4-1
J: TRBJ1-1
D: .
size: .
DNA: TGCGCCAGCAGCCCCACGGGGGTTCGGAACACTGAAGCTTTCTTT
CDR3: CASSPTGVRNTEAFF

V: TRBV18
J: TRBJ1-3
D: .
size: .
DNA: TGTGCCAGCTCATCGGGACGGACTACTGGAAACACCATATATTTT
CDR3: CASSSGRTTGNTIYF

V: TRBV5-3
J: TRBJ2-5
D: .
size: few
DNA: TGTGCCAGAAGCTTGCCAGGGCGGGGCGAGACCCAGTACTTC
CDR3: CARSLPGRGETQYF

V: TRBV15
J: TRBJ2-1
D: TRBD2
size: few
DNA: TGTGCCACCAGCAAGGGGACTAGCGGGGGCGACTACAATGAGCAGTTCTTC
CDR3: CATSKGTSGGDYNEQFF

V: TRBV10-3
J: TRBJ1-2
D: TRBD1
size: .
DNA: TGTGCCATCCGAAAGGGTGAGACAGGGCCGCTTGGGAGCGTATATGGCTACACCTTC
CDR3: CAIRKGETGPLGSVYGYTF

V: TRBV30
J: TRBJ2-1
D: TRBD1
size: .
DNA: TGTGCCTGGAGTCTCGGACAGGGGGAGTTCTTC
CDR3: CAWSLGQGEFF

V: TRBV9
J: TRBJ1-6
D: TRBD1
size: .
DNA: TGTGCCAGCAGCGCTGAGGGGGCCCTCTATAATTCACCCCTCCACTTT
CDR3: CASSAEGALYNSPLHF

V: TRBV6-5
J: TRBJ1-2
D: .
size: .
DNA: TGTGCCAGCACCTACCAAATGCAGGCCTTGGAAGGCTACACCTTC
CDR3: CASTYQMQALEGYTF